This T cell receptor beta chain emerged from a study of T cells in Graves' hyperthyroidism and ophthalmopathy. Study-wide points: A median around 6 months before onset, the model predicted ophthalmopathy.

This clonotype was seen a few times. Antigen: not known. Regions amplified from RNA transcripts were the TCR beta CDR3 regions. The HTBI set primed first-round TCR CDR3 RT-PCR. Using its own MiXCR run on the multiplex PCR reads, TCRdb lists one record per CDR3 protein. The table records hundreds of thousands of distinct CDR3 sequences, roughly 14% of them present only once. Germline V gene lookup returns CDR1 MNHEY and CDR2 SVGEGT. This CDR3 region has 17 residues. Trimming left V 0 bases short and J 0 bases short, with 14 bases between. The study included ophthalmopathy patients with Clinical Activity Score at least 3, NOSPECS grade at least 4 and duration under 3 months. Patients were excluded for uncontrolled infection, other autoimmune disease, pregnancy or lactation. Isolation of PBMCs was performed on roughly 9 ml fresh peripheral blood.

The chain joins TRBV6-2 or TRBV6-3 to TRBJ1-2; D is unclear. Source material: blood. The source of this sequence is a man between 18 and 35 years old with Graves' ophthalmopathy. The CDR3 loop reads CASSYSRGPQANYGYTF. CDR3 nucleotide sequence: TGTGCCAGCAGTTACTCGAGAGGGCCGCAAGCTAACTATGGCTACACCTTC.